Below, 25 T cell receptor beta chains from the same sample are listed, as sequenced in a study of blood T cell repertoires in COVID-19. Produced via immunoSEQ multiplex PCR; TCRdb's table is partial and in-frame only. The sample has around 140,000 clones; over 80% are singletons. What was sequenced was PBMCs or T cells enriched from blood (not recorded which). Receptors originate from a man between 60 and 70 years old who had recovered from COVID-19.

The CDR3 DNA is TGTGCCAGCAGTCTCACCGGGACAGGGGGGCTCACTGAAGCTTTCTTT. This encodes CASSLTGTGGLTEAFF. The chain couples TRBV27 to TRBJ1-1; 11 bases are a match to TRBD1. This CDR3 is built from 16 residues. J lost 4 bases, V lost 5 bases, and 9 bases had no gene match. Germline V gene sequence: CDR1 MNHEY, CDR2 SMNVEV (reference sequence).

This chain links TRBV5-8 with TRBJ2-1; 7 bases map to TRBD2. In germline, CDR1 is SGHTS, CDR2 YDEGEE. This CDR3 spans 15 amino acids. Unmatched junction bases numbered 4, after V lost 0 bases and J lost 4 bases. CDR3 in amino acids: CASSLAGTIYNEQFF. The CDR3, as DNA: TGTGCCAGCAGCTTGGCCGGGACTATTTACAATGAGCAGTTCTTC.

The chain joins TRBV28 to TRBJ1-5; no reliable D call. Trimming cost V 4 bases and J 10 bases, with 11 bases left between them. CDR3 length: 12 residues. In germline, CDR1 is MDHEN, CDR2 SYDVKM. CDR3 DNA: TGTGCCAGCAGTTCCATTCTATCTCCCCAGCATTTT. It encodes CASSSILSPQHF.

The rearrangement joins TRBV5-4 to TRBJ2-7; TRBD1 aligns across 7 bases. Germline CDR1 reads SGHNT; CDR2 reads YYREEE (reference sequence). CDR3 size: 13 residues. V trimming: 4 bases; J trimming: 4 bases; junction bases outside the gene matches: 5. Here the CDR3 DNA reads TGTGCCAGCAGCGGAGACAGGGTGTACGAGCAGTACTTC. Translating it yields CASSGDRVYEQYF.

The chain employs TRBV19 and TRBJ1-5; tentative D call: TRBD1 (6 bases). CDR3 length equals 15 residues. CDR1 is LNHDA, CDR2 SQIVND, per germline (reference sequence). V was clipped by 6 bases and J by 6 bases, with 18 bases between them. The CDR3 nucleotides are TGTGCCAGTAGGGCCGGGCCGGGGGGCGTTCAGCCCCAGCATTTT. This translates into CASRAGPGGVQPQHF.

The rearrangement links TRBV27 to TRBJ2-1; 10 bases match TRBD2. J was trimmed by 4 bases and V by 5 bases; bases with no gene match: 14. The V gene's germline CDR1 is MNHEY and CDR2 SMNVEV (reference sequence). The CDR3 is made up of 18 amino acids. CDR3 residues: CASSLPASGSAGYNEQFF. CDR3 nucleotides: TGTGCCAGCAGTCTCCCGGCTAGCGGGAGCGCTGGGTACAATGAGCAGTTCTTC.

The rearrangement joins TRBV30 to TRBJ1-5; the match to TRBD1 covers 8 bases. Trimming at V came to 1 base and at J to 8 bases, leaving 1 base not matched to a gene. This CDR3 spans 12 amino acids. CDR1 is GTSNPN, CDR2 SVGIG, per germline (reference sequence). The CDR3 protein is CAWSATGEPQHF. In DNA, the CDR3 is TGTGCCTGGAGTGCGACAGGGGAGCCCCAGCATTTT.

The gene calls are TRBV6-5 and TRBJ2-7, with TRBD1 as a possible D gene (6 bases). With 9 bases removed from V and 5 bases from J, the gap between germline ends came to 20 bases. Germline-derived CDR1 and CDR2 are MNHEY and SVGAGI. The CDR3 loop spans 14 amino acids. The CDR3 protein is CASKLDRILNEQYF. Written as DNA, the CDR3 is TGTGCCAGTAAGCTAGACAGGATTCTCAACGAGCAGTACTTC.

This chain uses TRBV18 with TRBJ1-2, with 9 bases identical to TRBD1. Trimming at V came to 2 bases and at J to 5 bases, leaving 6 bases not matched to a gene. The length of the CDR3 is 15 residues. Germline assignment: CDR1 KGHSH and CDR2 LQKENI. CDR3 nucleotides: TGTGCCAGCTCACCAGGTGTGGGACAGGGTTATGGCTACACCTTC. It specifies CASSPGVGQGYGYTF.

The rearrangement links TRBV15 to TRBJ2-1; 9 bases map to TRBD2. V lost 1 base, J lost 1 base, and 8 bases stayed unmatched. The CDR3 covers 18 residues. CDR1 is LNHNV and CDR2 is YYDKDF in the germline V gene (reference sequence). The CDR3 is CATSRGWGGGASYNEQFF. The CDR3 DNA is TGTGCCACCAGCAGAGGATGGGGCGGGGGGGCGTCCTACAATGAGCAGTTCTTC. The entire variable domain, with the rest obtained from reference TRBV15 and TRBJ2-1, is as follows: DAMVIQNPRYQVTQFGKPVTLSCSQTLNHNVMYWYQQKSSQAPKLLFHYYDKDFNNEADTPDNFQSRRPNTSFCFLDIRSPGLGDTAMYLCATSRGWGGGASYNEQFFGPGTRLTVL.

This clone turned up a few times. The rearrangement joins TRBV4-1 to TRBJ1-6, with D hard to call. The CDR3 is made up of 15 amino acids. Germline CDR1 reads MGHRA; CDR2 reads YSYEKL. Trimming removed 2 bases from V and 7 bases from J, with 12 bases in between. CDR3 DNA: TGCGCCAGCAGCCAATCTCCCCACTCGAATTCACCCCTCCACTTT. This sequence encodes CASSQSPHSNSPLHF.

V and J are TRBV6-5 and TRBJ1-6; D unresolved. The V and J ends lost 6 bases and 8 bases respectively, with 11 bases between them. Germline lookup yields CDR1 MNHEY and CDR2 SVGAGI. This CDR3 spans 13 amino acids. CDR3 sequence (DNA): TGTGCCAGCAGAGAGGGTTCTGATTCACCCCTCCACTTT. Residues: CASREGSDSPLHF.

V is TRBV24-1 and J is TRBJ1-2; a possible D gene is TRBD1 (6 bases). Trimming shortened V by 3 bases and J by 6 bases, and 13 bases separated the two germline ends. Germline CDR1 reads KGHDR; CDR2 reads SFDVKD. This CDR3 region has 14 residues. The CDR3 spells CATSDKGVENGYTF. The DNA for the CDR3 is TGTGCCACCAGTGATAAGGGGGTAGAGAATGGCTACACCTTC.

The chain links TRBV11-3 to TRBJ2-1; TRBD2 matches at 13 bases. V lost 5 bases, J lost 3 bases, and 4 bases stayed unmatched. This CDR3 is 16 amino acids long. Germline values: CDR1 SGHNT, CDR2 YENEEA. The CDR3: CASSRTSGSVYNEQFF. In DNA, the CDR3 is TGTGCCAGCAGCCGGACTAGCGGGAGTGTCTACAATGAGCAGTTCTTC.

The chain links TRBV7-9 to TRBJ2-1, with D hard to call. Trimming removed 1 base from V and 10 bases from J, with 11 bases in between. The V gene's germline CDR1 is SEHNR and CDR2 FQNEAQ (reference sequence). The CDR3 has 13 residues. CDR3 residues: CASSLEGRGEQFF. In nucleotides, the CDR3 is TGTGCCAGCAGCTTAGAAGGTCGCGGAGAGCAGTTCTTC.

Comment on this clone: This sample includes further DNA sequences coding for the same CDR3. V and J are TRBV30 and TRBJ1-2, with a possible D match to TRBD1 (5 bases). Trimming removed 0 bases at V and 8 bases at J, with 10 bases between. The CDR3 runs to 12 residues. Germline-derived CDR1 and CDR2 are GTSNPN and SVGIG (reference sequence). The CDR3 nucleotides read TGTGCCTGGAGTGTACCCGGGGGAGGCTACACCTTC. This codes for CAWSVPGGGYTF.

The chain links TRBV2 to TRBJ1-1; D not certain. The CDR3 has 11 residues. Germline V gene sequence: CDR1 SNHLY, CDR2 FYNNEI. V lost 8 bases to trimming and J lost 8 bases, with 12 bases between them. The CDR3 nucleotides read TGTGCCAGCGGACGGACTGTCGAAGCTTTCTTT. Protein: CASGRTVEAFF.

This clone was detected only a few times. V is TRBV5-1 and J is TRBJ1-1; TRBD1 might be the D (5 bases). CDR3 length equals 14 residues. With 4 bases removed from V and 0 bases from J, the gap between germline ends came to 10 bases. CDR1 and CDR2 (germline): SGHRS, YFSETQ. The CDR3 loop reads CASSGGTVNTEAFF. CDR3 DNA sequence: TGCGCCAGCAGCGGGGGGACGGTGAACACTGAAGCTTTCTTT.

The chain recombines TRBV5-1 with TRBJ2-1; no definite D call. Germline V gene sequence: CDR1 SGHRS, CDR2 YFSETQ. The ends were cut back, 1 base at V and 4 bases at J, with 9 bases in the middle. This CDR3 is 14 amino acids long. The DNA of the CDR3 is TGCGCCAGCAGCTTGAGAGTTGGTTACAATGAGCAGTTCTTC. Translated: CASSLRVGYNEQFF.

This chain's CDR3 is CSAIFTDTQYF. The CDR3, as DNA: TGCAGTGCTATCTTCACAGATACGCAGTATTTT. The rearrangement uses TRBV20-1 and TRBJ2-3; D is unclear. V was trimmed by 4 bases and J by 2 bases, leaving 4 bases between them. The CDR3 has 11 residues. Looked up from germline, CDR1 is DFQATT and CDR2 is SNEGSKA (reference sequence).

This chain connects TRBV18 to TRBJ1-1, with 8 bases identical to TRBD1. Germline V CDR1 and CDR2: KGHSH, LQKENI. This CDR3 comprises 14 residues. Trimming at V came to 8 bases and at J to 3 bases, leaving 8 bases not matched to a gene. The CDR3 DNA is TGTGCCAGCCAGACAGGGGTTGGCGACACTGAAGCTTTCTTT. Translating it yields CASQTGVGDTEAFF. The whole variable domain, remainder taken from reference TRBV18 and TRBJ1-1, is NAGVMQNPRHLVRRRGQEARLRCSPMKGHSHVYWYRQLPEEGLKFMVYLQKENIIDESGMPKERFSAEFPKEGPSILRIQQVVRGDSAAYFCASQTGVGDTEAFFGQGTRLTVV.

J is TRBJ2-7 and V is TRBV2; weak D call: TRBD1 (6 bases). The CDR3 consists of 13 residues. Germline V gives CDR1 SNHLY, CDR2 FYNNEI. V lost 7 bases and J 2 bases, leaving 12 bases between the germline ends. The CDR3 protein is CASTRDTTYEQYF. CDR3 DNA sequence: TGTGCCAGCACACGGGACACCACCTACGAGCAGTACTTC.

The chain employs TRBV6-5 and TRBJ2-7; 8 bases map to TRBD1. The CDR3 extends over 14 amino acids. Germline V CDR1 and CDR2: MNHEY, SVGAGI. V dropped 6 bases and J dropped 3; count of bases not matched to a gene: 7. In nucleotides, the CDR3 is TGTGCCAGCAGAAGAGGACAGGGTAGCTACGAGCAGTACTTC. This sequence encodes CASRRGQGSYEQYF.

The chain is built from TRBV24-1 and TRBJ2-7; TRBD1 agrees at 9 bases. Trimming cost V 9 bases and J 7 bases; bases outside gene matches: 6. The germline gives CDR1 KGHDR, CDR2 SFDVKD. CDR3 length equals 12 residues. The CDR3 nucleotides are TGTGCCACCGGGACAGGGTTAGGAGAGCAGTACTTC. This translates into CATGTGLGEQYF.

This clone was detected a few times. The gene calls are TRBV5-4 and TRBJ2-7; 11 bases line up with TRBD1. Germline CDR1 and CDR2: SGHNT and YYREEE (reference sequence). Germline trimming cut 4 bases from V and 2 bases from J; bases unmatched to any gene: 11. This CDR3 is 17 amino acids long. The CDR3, as DNA: TGTGCCAGCAGCCGAAGACAAAGGACAGGGGGCGCCTACGAGCAGTACTTC. Translating it yields CASSRRQRTGGAYEQYF.